The present T cell receptor beta chain was sequenced within a study of blood T cells in healthy people across ages. Primed by a sample-barcoded 5' primer and a J-beta primer mix, a second PCR proceeded for 7 to 11 cycles. MiXCR, run by TCRdb on the 5' RACE reads, gives a single entry per CDR3 protein. The sample has some 760,000 distinct CDR3 sequences; just under 25% are singletons. Total RNA was isolated from each sample in quantities of at least 6 micrograms. Another study also made use of these data, one on T cells of mothers and their children. Per that paper: In each mother, TCR beta CDR3 reads exceeded 10 million; in each child, they numbered approximately 3.3 million.

Material for sequencing was blood. The receptor comes from a boy younger than 18 in good health.

The CDR3 DNA sequence: TGCGCCAGCAGCCAAGCAACCCCGGGAGTTGGGGGGGATGAGCAGTTCTTC. Translating it yields CASSQATPGVGGDEQFF. The chain joins TRBV4-1 to TRBJ2-1; 7 bases are a match to TRBD2. J lost 8 bases, V lost 1 base, and 14 bases had no gene match. The CDR3 runs to 17 residues. CDR1 MGHRA and CDR2 YSYEKL come from the germline V gene.